Each of the 17 T cell receptor beta chains below was sequenced from the same sample in a study of T cells in Graves' hyperthyroidism and ophthalmopathy. RNA transcripts yielded amplified TCR beta CDR3 regions. The TCR CDR3 first-round RT-PCR relied on the HTBI primer set. TCRdb passed the multiplex PCR reads through MiXCR, listing each CDR3 protein once. The sample records about 760,000 distinct CDR3 sequences, roughly 32% being singletons. The sequencing sample was made of blood. These TCRs come from a woman in her forties with Graves' hyperthyroidism.

This chain uses TRBV5-5 with TRBJ1-2, with D perhaps matching TRBD1 (5 bases). V lost 0 bases to trimming and J lost 0 bases, with 9 bases between them. Germline V gives CDR1 SGHKS, CDR2 YYEKEE (reference sequence). The CDR3 loop spans 15 amino acids. CDR3 sequence reads: CASSLGVTANYGYTF. CDR3 nucleotides: TGTGCCAGCAGCTTGGGAGTGACAGCTAACTATGGCTACACCTTC.

This clonotype was counted ten times or more. The rearrangement joins TRBV29-1 to TRBJ1-3; 7 bases agree with TRBD1. Germline V lookup: CDR1 SQVTM, CDR2 ANQGSEA. Trimming took 3 bases from V and 2 from J; bases not matched to a gene: 4. This CDR3 is built from 14 residues. The CDR3 nucleotides read TGCAGCGTTGAGGTTACAGGGGCTGGAAACACCATATATTTT. This translates into CSVEVTGAGNTIYF.

This clonotype was seen a handful of times. V usage is TRBV6-5 and J usage is TRBJ1-2; D remains ambiguous. Germline assignment: CDR1 MNHEY and CDR2 SVGAGI. The V gene lost 4 bases and the J gene lost 6 bases, with 9 bases spanning the gap. The CDR3 is made up of 12 amino acids. The CDR3: CASSSLRDGYTF. DNA of the CDR3: TGTGCCAGCAGTTCCCTTCGCGATGGCTACACCTTC.

The table lists this clonotype with a few counts. This chain joins TRBV28 and TRBJ2-5, with 7 bases identical to TRBD2. The CDR3 has 16 amino acids. The ends lost 8 bases at V and 7 bases at J; junction bases unmatched: 19. Germline V gives CDR1 MDHEN, CDR2 SYDVKM. CDR3 coding DNA: TGTGCCAGCGGAAGTGACCGGGACTATGGTAGCGGGACCCAGTACTTC. Translated, it gives CASGSDRDYGSGTQYF.

J is TRBJ2-1 and V is TRBV20-1; 11 nucleotides match TRBD2. The V segment lost 4 bases and the J segment 8 bases; nucleotides outside the gene matches: 7. Germline CDR1 DFQATT, CDR2 SNEGSKA (reference sequence). The CDR3 runs to 14 residues. CDR3 loop: CSAMGLAGGYEQFF. In DNA form, the CDR3 reads TGCAGTGCTATGGGGCTAGCGGGAGGCTATGAGCAGTTCTTC.

This clonotype has a count of ten or more. J is TRBJ1-6 and V is TRBV29-1; 7 nucleotides agree with TRBD1. Germline CDR1 SQVTM, CDR2 ANQGSEA. This CDR3 has 16 residues. J was trimmed by 5 bases and V by 5 bases; bases with no gene match: 12. This CDR3 is CSVTTPQGGDNSPLHF. The CDR3 region has the DNA TGCAGCGTTACAACCCCTCAGGGGGGGGATAATTCACCCCTCCACTTT.

Details on this clonotype: A much larger clone lies one base from this, so it may be a read error. This rearrangement joins TRBV12-3 or TRBV12-4 to TRBJ1-5; D call uncertain. The CDR3 is 12 amino acids. Deletions cut 7 bases from V and 7 bases from J, with 11 bases between. CDR3 protein: CASTVGVQPQHF. CDR3 sequence (DNA): TGTGCCAGCACCGTGGGCGTCCAGCCCCAGCATTTT.

This clonotype came up many times. V gene TRBV19 combines with J gene TRBJ2-2; TRBD1 or TRBD2 may be the D gene (5 bases each). From germline, CDR1 is LNHDA and CDR2 SQIVND (reference sequence). This CDR3 has 14 amino acids. Trimming took off 4 bases at V and 4 bases at J, with 10 bases between the two ends. As DNA, the CDR3 is TGTGCCAGTAGTAGGGGTGGGGGCACCGGGGAGCTGTTTTTT. Its protein product is CASSRGGGTGELFF.

To note about this clonotype: Sequence at one end of the junction differs from germline and may be a read error. The V gene is TRBV10-3, the J gene TRBJ2-5, with a weak D call TRBD2 (5 bases). CDR1 is ENHRY and CDR2 is SYGVKD in the germline V gene. This CDR3 is 16 amino acids long. CDR3 bases: TGTGCCAGCAGTGAGGGCGGCGGCAGAAGGCAAGAGACCCAGTACTTC. Translating it yields CASSEGGGRRQETQYF.

This clonotype was detected many times. The rearrangement links TRBV4-3 to TRBJ2-6; tentative D call: TRBD1 (6 bases). Trimming removed 4 bases from V and 0 bases from J, with 19 bases in between. In germline, CDR1 is LGHNA, CDR2 YSLEER. This CDR3 has 19 residues. In DNA, the CDR3 is TGCGCCAGCAGCCCTTCGGGACAACGAAGTAGCTCTGGGGCCAACGTCCTGACTTTC. This translates into CASSPSGQRSSSGANVLTF.

This clonotype was seen more than once but under ten times. The gene calls are TRBV12-3 or TRBV12-4 and TRBJ2-2; 7 positions agree with TRBD2. The CDR3 spans 17 residues. Trimming took 2 bases from V and 5 from J; bases not matched to a gene: 11. The chain's CDR3 is CASSLPWGGRITGELFF. Written as DNA, the CDR3 is TGTGCCAGCAGTTTACCCTGGGGAGGGAGGATAACCGGGGAGCTGTTTTTT.

This clonotype turned up a few times. The chain employs TRBV12-3 or TRBV12-4 and TRBJ2-2; possibly TRBD1 for D (5 bases). There are 15 residues in the CDR3. The V end was cut by 7 bases, the J end by 0 bases, with 12 bases between. CDR3 sequence (DNA): TGTGCCAGCACCGTGGACACCGCGAACACCGGGGAGCTGTTTTTT. Translating gives CASTVDTANTGELFF.

This clonotype was detected ten times or more. The rearrangement links TRBV7-8 to TRBJ1-3; 7 bases match TRBD1. The CDR3 has 13 amino acids. Unmatched junction bases numbered 2, after V lost 5 bases and J lost 4 bases. Germline V gene lookup returns CDR1 SGHVS and CDR2 FQNEAQ. The DNA of the CDR3 is TGTGCCAGCAGCCGACAGGGAGGAAACACCATATATTTT. Translated, it gives CASSRQGGNTIYF.

This chain connects TRBV10-2 to TRBJ1-3; the match to TRBD1 covers 7 bases. V gave up 4 bases and J gave up 0 bases; unmatched junction bases: 6. The germline gives CDR1 WSHSY, CDR2 SAAADI. CDR3 size: 16 residues. CDR3 coding DNA: TGCGCCAGCAGTGGGGAGGGACAGACCTCTGGAAACACCATATATTTT. Residues: CASSGEGQTSGNTIYF.

The rearrangement uses TRBV10-1 and TRBJ2-1, with D possibly TRBD1 on 6 matching bases. CDR1 and CDR2 (germline): WNHNN, SYGVQD (reference sequence). Between the trimmed V and J ends, which lost 5 bases and 2 bases, there was a span of 10 bases. The CDR3 consists of 14 residues. CDR3 region: CASSPRGTYNEQFF. DNA for the CDR3: TGCGCCAGCAGTCCCAGGGGAACCTACAATGAGCAGTTCTTC.

The chain links TRBV15 to TRBJ1-4; no clear D. CDR3 length: 15 residues. The V end lost 3 bases, the J end lost 4 bases, and 12 bases lay between the germline ends. Per germline, CDR1 LNHNV and CDR2 YYDKDF (reference sequence). CDR3 in DNA: TGTGCCACCAGCAGTAGTCGGGATGGTAATGAAAAACTGTTTTTT. It yields the protein CATSSSRDGNEKLFF.

This clonotype has more than one count but fewer than ten. This chain joins TRBV6-2 or TRBV6-3 and TRBJ1-2; D uncertain. Trimming took 2 bases from V and 5 from J, leaving 12 bases between them. Germline V lookup: CDR1 MNHEY, CDR2 SVGEGT. The CDR3 is 14 amino acids. In nucleotides, the CDR3 is TGTGCCAGCAGTTACAGTGCAGCCCTTTATGGCTACACCTTC. Protein product: CASSYSAALYGYTF.